Below, 20 T cell receptor beta chains from the same sample are listed, as sequenced in a study of CD8+ T cells in alopecia areata. cDNA prepared by RNA extraction and subsequent reverse transcription served as the template for sequencing. Only in-frame clones appear in the TCRdb table, and some are missing; sequencing was by immunoSEQ multiplex PCR. The sample contains around 120,000 clones, about 50% of which appear only once. The specimen sequenced was NKG2D-low CD8+ T cells sorted from blood. Source of these receptors: a human donor with alopecia areata.

The chain couples TRBV29-1 to TRBJ2-1, with a tentative D call TRBD2 (6 bases). Germline CDR1 and CDR2: SQVTM and ANQGSEA. V dropped 7 bases and J dropped 0 bases, with 13 bases sitting between them. The CDR3 has 14 amino acids. The CDR3: CSAGGVSSYNEQFF. CDR3 nucleotide sequence: TGCAGCGCCGGAGGGGTGAGCTCCTACAATGAGCAGTTCTTC.

This chain connects TRBV4-1 to TRBJ1-1, with D hard to call. The germline gives CDR1 MGHRA, CDR2 YSYEKL. The CDR3 is made up of 11 amino acids. Trimming stripped 1 base from V and 8 bases from J, with 5 bases between. The DNA for the CDR3 is TGCGCCAGCAGCCAAGGAATCGAAGCTTTCTTT. It is translated as CASSQGIEAFF.

The chain joins TRBV4-1 to TRBJ2-5; 8 positions match TRBD1. The CDR3 is made up of 15 amino acids. The V gene end was trimmed by 5 bases and the J gene end by 4 bases; junction bases not matched to a gene: 9. Germline-derived CDR1 and CDR2 are MGHRA and YSYEKL. The chain's CDR3 is CASSLHRGAPETQYF. The CDR3, as DNA: TGCGCCAGCAGCTTGCACAGGGGGGCACCAGAGACCCAGTACTTC.

The chain combines TRBV5-1 with TRBJ2-7; D ambiguous. Germline assignment: CDR1 SGHRS and CDR2 YFSETQ. Trimming stripped 0 bases from V and 3 bases from J, with 7 bases between. There are 13 residues in the CDR3. The CDR3 DNA is TGCGCCAGCAGCTTGGTTGGCGGCTACGAGCAGTACTTC. Protein: CASSLVGGYEQYF.

This clone was observed a handful of times. CDR3 bases: TGTGCCAGCCATTCCAGCTCAGGTGACAATGAGCAGTTCTTC. Protein: CASHSSSGDNEQFF. This chain connects TRBV28 to TRBJ2-1; unclear D gene. The CDR3 is 14 amino acids. Germline CDR1 is MDHEN and CDR2 is SYDVKM. V was cut by 8 bases and J by 5 bases, with 16 bases left in between.

The chain carries TRBV9 and TRBJ2-3; 7 nucleotides agree with TRBD2. With V trimmed by 5 bases and J by 0 bases, 6 bases remained unmatched. CDR3 length equals 15 residues. Per germline, CDR1 SGDLS and CDR2 YYNGEE. The chain's CDR3 is CASSASGTSTDTQYF. CDR3 sequence (DNA): TGTGCCAGCAGTGCCAGCGGGACTAGCACAGATACGCAGTATTTT.

CDR3 nucleotides: TGTGCCTGGATACTACCCGGGGGGGGCATAGAAAATGAGCAGTTCTTC. It encodes CAWILPGGGIENEQFF. This chain connects TRBV30 to TRBJ2-1, with TRBD2 identical over 8 bases. J was trimmed by 7 bases and V by 4 bases; bases with no gene match: 15. Germline V lookup: CDR1 GTSNPN, CDR2 SVGIG (reference sequence). The CDR3 sequence is 16 residues long.

The gene calls are TRBV2 and TRBJ1-5; D is undetermined. The length of the CDR3 is 12 residues. Germline CDR1 is SNHLY and CDR2 is FYNNEI. V dropped 3 bases and J dropped 7 bases, with 7 bases sitting between them. The CDR3 nucleotides read TGTGCCAGCAGTGATGTGGGGCAGCCCCAGCATTTT. It codes for CASSDVGQPQHF. Together with reference TRBV2 and TRBJ1-5, the CDR3 gives the full variable domain: EPEVTQTPSHQVTQMGQEVILRCVPISNHLYFYWYRQILGQKVEFLVSFYNNEISEKSEIFDDQFSVERPDGSNFTLKIRSTKLEDSAMYFCASSDVGQPQHFGDGTRLSIL.

The chain uses TRBV2 and TRBJ2-5; D is ambiguous. The CDR3 runs to 11 residues. V lost 2 bases and J lost 2, with 0 bases in between. Germline CDR1 SNHLY, CDR2 FYNNEI. The CDR3 sequence is CASSEQETQYF. The CDR3 DNA reads as TGTGCCAGCAGTGAACAAGAGACCCAGTACTTC.

The chain is built from TRBV7-9 and TRBJ2-3; D is ambiguous. This CDR3 comprises 14 residues. The germline CDR1 and CDR2 sequences are SEHNR and FQNEAQ (reference sequence). Trimming left V 1 base short and J 2 bases short, with 7 bases between. CDR3 amino acids: CASSLGEFTDTQYF. CDR3 DNA: TGTGCCAGCAGCTTAGGAGAATTCACAGATACGCAGTATTTT.

This chain uses TRBV28 with TRBJ2-7; D is possibly TRBD2 (5 bases). V gave up 6 bases and J gave up 2 bases, with 8 bases separating them. Per the germline V gene, CDR1 is MDHEN and CDR2 is SYDVKM. The CDR3 is 12 amino acids. The chain's CDR3 is CASRDLTYEQYF. DNA of the CDR3: TGTGCCAGCAGGGACTTAACCTACGAGCAGTACTTC. The whole variable domain, remainder taken from reference TRBV28 and TRBJ2-7, is DVKVTQSSRYLVKRTGEKVFLECVQDMDHENMFWYRQDPGLGLRLIYFSYDVKMKEKGDIPEGYSVSREKKERFSLILESASTNQTSMYLCASRDLTYEQYFGPGTRLTVT.

The rearrangement joins TRBV27 to TRBJ2-2; D remains ambiguous. CDR1 MNHEY and CDR2 SMNVEV come from the germline V gene (reference sequence). The CDR3 length is 13 residues. V shed 0 bases and J shed 1 base, with 0 bases lying between them. The DNA of the CDR3 is TGTGCCAGCAGTTTATCGAACACCGGGGAGCTGTTTTTT. Its translation: CASSLSNTGELFF.

The chain joins TRBV30 to TRBJ2-3, with 7 nucleotides matching TRBD2. Germline CDR1 is GTSNPN and CDR2 is SVGIG (reference sequence). With V trimmed by 1 base and J by 2 bases, 6 bases remained unmatched. This CDR3 is built from 15 residues. The CDR3 bases are TGTGCCTGGAGTGGAGCGGGGAGGGCCACAGATACGCAGTATTTT. It translates to CAWSGAGRATDTQYF.

V and J are TRBV27 and TRBJ1-2; weak D call: TRBD1 (5 bases). The germline gives CDR1 MNHEY, CDR2 SMNVEV (reference sequence). Between the trimmed V and J ends, which lost 6 bases and 4 bases, there was a span of 12 bases. The CDR3 sequence is 13 residues long. The DNA for the CDR3 is TGTGCCAGCAGACATCGGGGGATCTATGGCTACACCTTC. This encodes CASRHRGIYGYTF.

The CDR3 nucleotides are TGTGCCTGGAGTAGCACAACTAATGAAAAACTGTTTTTT. This codes for CAWSSTTNEKLFF. This chain links TRBV30 with TRBJ1-4; no clear D. The germline V and J ends were trimmed by 2 bases and 0 bases, with 4 bases remaining between them. The CDR3 is 13 residues long. The germline V gene has CDR1 GTSNPN and CDR2 SVGIG (reference sequence).

J is TRBJ2-2 and V is TRBV6-6; D call uncertain. Germline CDR1 MNHNY, CDR2 SVGAGI (reference sequence). The CDR3 consists of 11 residues. The V and J ends lost 6 bases and 5 bases respectively, with 4 bases between them. This CDR3 reads CASSITGELFF. For the CDR3, the DNA is TGTGCCAGCAGCATAACCGGGGAGCTGTTTTTT.

This rearrangement joins TRBV29-1 to TRBJ2-7; D might be TRBD1 or TRBD2, each matching 5 bases. Germline V lookup: CDR1 SQVTM, CDR2 ANQGSEA. CDR3 length equals 13 residues. Trimming stripped 6 bases from V and 1 base from J, with 13 bases between. CDR3 protein: CSVAGTVSYEQYF. The CDR3 nucleotides are TGCAGCGTCGCCGGGACCGTGTCCTACGAGCAGTACTTC.

V gene TRBV2 combines with J gene TRBJ2-1; TRBD1 agrees at 7 bases. This CDR3 comprises 13 residues. Germline values: CDR1 SNHLY, CDR2 FYNNEI. V shed 8 bases and J 4 bases; nucleotides not matched to a gene: 5. CDR3 bases: TGTGCCAGCCTGGACAGGCCTTACAATGAGCAGTTCTTC. This codes for CASLDRPYNEQFF.

This clone turned up a few times. The sample holds other DNA sequences that translate to the same CDR3. The rearrangement uses TRBV14 and TRBJ2-7, with a possible D match to TRBD1 (5 bases). This CDR3 has 12 amino acids. The V and J ends lost 4 bases and 4 bases respectively, with 8 bases between them. Germline V gives CDR1 SGHDN, CDR2 FVKESK. CDR3 region: CASSPQGYEQYF. CDR3 nucleotide sequence: TGTGCCAGCAGCCCCCAGGGTTACGAGCAGTACTTC.

The rearrangement uses TRBV6-6 and TRBJ2-3; D gene unclear. CDR1 and CDR2 (germline): MNHNY, SVGAGI (reference sequence). The CDR3 consists of 12 residues. V lost 3 bases and J 2 bases, leaving 3 bases between the germline ends. CDR3 nucleotides: TGTGCCAGCAGTTATATCACAGATACGCAGTATTTT. Its translation is CASSYITDTQYF.